A selection of T cell receptor beta chains follows, all from one sample in a study of control samples from healthy donors and cancer patients. Clones were sequenced by immunoSEQ multiplex PCR, and TCRdb holds only the in-frame ones, with some missing. Of some 130,000 clones listed, 90% were seen once; the top ten hold 2% to 2.5%. The sequenced sample consisted of blood. The receptors come from a man between 18 and 29 years old in good health. Each CDR3 is given with its conserved first and last residue. Fields, in order: CDR3 length, V gene, D gene, J gene, clone size, CDR3 protein, CDR3 DNA. The D gene is left open where the match is weak. A row's size may be missing; if present it is once, few, many or a size class.

>14|TRBV10-3|.|TRBJ1-2|.
CAISDGPASSGYTF
TGTGCCATCAGTGATGGACCCGCTTCTTCTGGCTACACCTTC
>15|TRBV9|.|TRBJ2-3|.
CASSPIAASTDTQYF
TGTGCCAGCAGCCCGATAGCGGCTTCCACAGATACGCAGTATTTT
>15|TRBV7-3|TRBD2|TRBJ2-3|few
CASSQRGGNTDTQYF
TGTGCCAGCAGCCAAAGGGGAGGGAACACAGATACGCAGTATTTT
>14|TRBV5-1|.|TRBJ1-3|.
CASSATASGNTIYF
TGCGCCAGCAGTGCGACAGCCTCTGGAAACACCATATATTTT
>15|TRBV6-5|.|TRBJ2-1|.
CASSYGGSSYNEQFF
TGTGCCAGCAGTTACGGGGGGAGCTCCTACAATGAGCAGTTCTTC
>14|TRBV2|.|TRBJ2-3|.
CASQDSTSTDTQYF
TGTGCCAGTCAGGACTCCACTAGCACAGATACGCAGTATTTT
>13|TRBV16|.|TRBJ2-5|.
CASSQLLSETQYF
TGTGCCAGCAGCCAGCTTCTCTCGGAGACCCAGTACTTC
>18|TRBV7-8|TRBD1|TRBJ2-4|once
CASSLGYRGPLAKNIQYF
TGTGCCAGCAGCTTAGGGTACAGGGGGCCACTAGCCAAAAACATTCAGTACTTC
>16|TRBV25-1|.|TRBJ1-6|few
CASSDGGGSYNSPLHF
TGTGCCAGCAGTGATGGCGGGGGCTCCTATAATTCACCCCTCCACTTT
>16|TRBV29-1|TRBD1|TRBJ2-1|.
CSVEGGGTGFYNEQFF
TGCAGCGTCGAAGGGGGAGGGACAGGGTTTTACAATGAGCAGTTCTTC
>14|TRBV11-3|.|TRBJ1-1|few
CASSSQGEDTEAFF
TGTGCCAGCAGCTCACAGGGTGAGGACACTGAAGCTTTCTTT
>12|TRBV29-1|.|TRBJ1-6|.
CSVGDNNSPLHF
TGCAGCGTTGGGGACAATAATTCACCCCTCCACTTT
>14|TRBV28|.|TRBJ2-7|.
CASSLGRLGREQYF
TGTGCCAGCAGTTTGGGGCGCCTCGGTCGGGAGCAGTACTTC
>13|TRBV6-5|.|TRBJ2-7|.
CASRGEGGYEQYF
TGTGCCAGCAGGGGAGAGGGGGGTTACGAGCAGTACTTC
>14|TRBV7-8|.|TRBJ2-5|.
CASSLEGRGETQYF
TGTGCCAGCAGCTTAGAGGGCCGGGGAGAGACCCAGTACTTC
>15|TRBV5-1|TRBD1|TRBJ1-3|once
CASSSETGAGNTIYF
TGCGCCAGCAGCTCCGAGACAGGGGCTGGAAACACCATATATTTT
>14|TRBV19|TRBD2|TRBJ2-1|.
CASSNRGGVNEQFF
TGTGCCAGTAGTAATCGCGGGGGGGTCAATGAGCAGTTCTTC
>12|TRBV4-2|.|TRBJ2-7|.
CASSQEGFEQYF
TGTGCCAGCAGCCAAGAGGGGTTCGAGCAGTACTTC
>13|TRBV7-2|TRBD1|TRBJ1-1|once
CASSSLSTGGAFF
TGTGCCAGCAGCTCCCTCTCGACAGGGGGGGCTTTCTTT
>16|TRBV18|.|TRBJ2-3|.
CASSPKASEGTDTQYF
TGTGCCAGCTCACCGAAAGCTAGTGAGGGGACAGATACGCAGTATTTT
>17|TRBV28|.|TRBJ1-1|once
CASSFFLRRSLGGEAFF
TGTGCCAGCAGTTTTTTTCTCCGTCGCTCCTTAGGGGGTGAAGCTTTCTTT
>15|TRBV11-2|TRBD1|TRBJ2-5|.
CASSLGRGYQETQYF
TGTGCCAGCAGCTTGGGCAGGGGGTACCAAGAGACCCAGTACTTC
>16|TRBV3-1/TRBV3-2|.|TRBJ2-1|few
CASSQALSGGGDEQFF
TGTGCCAGCAGCCAAGCCCTTAGTGGAGGGGGCGATGAGCAGTTCTTC
>13|TRBV10-3|.|TRBJ1-2|.
CAIGEVANYGYTF
TGTGCCATCGGCGAGGTCGCGAACTATGGCTACACCTTC
>15|TRBV28|TRBD1|TRBJ1-1|.
CASSLAGGPNTEAFF
TGTGCCAGCAGTTTAGCAGGGGGGCCGAACACTGAAGCTTTCTTT
>15|TRBV4-3|.|TRBJ2-1|.
CASSPLRPPEGEQFF
TGCGCCAGCAGCCCCCTACGGCCGCCGGAAGGAGAGCAGTTCTTC
>14|TRBV9|.|TRBJ2-2|.
CASSVLFNTGELFF
TGTGCCAGCAGCGTTCTTTTCAACACCGGGGAGCTGTTTTTT
>16|TRBV5-6|TRBD2|TRBJ2-7|.
CASSWTPSGGADEQYF
TGTGCCAGCAGCTGGACTCCTAGCGGGGGGGCAGACGAGCAGTACTTC
>15|TRBV5-6|TRBD1|TRBJ2-7|.
CASSLGGQGTDEQYF
TGTGCCAGCAGCTTGGGTGGACAGGGAACTGACGAGCAGTACTTC
>16|TRBV14|.|TRBJ1-2|.
CASSQDRDGLDYGYTF
TGTGCCAGCAGCCAAGATAGAGACGGTCTAGACTATGGCTACACCTTC
>14|TRBV7-3|.|TRBJ1-6|.
CASSLTWGNSPLHF
TGTGCCAGCAGCTTAACGTGGGGGAATTCACCCCTCCACTTT
>14|TRBV5-1|TRBD1|TRBJ2-3|few
CASSLGQVEDTQYF
TGCGCCAGCAGCCTGGGACAGGTTGAAGATACGCAGTATTTT
>16|TRBV9|TRBD1|TRBJ1-1|.
CASSVATKGANTEAFF
TGTGCCAGCAGCGTAGCTACGAAGGGGGCGAACACTGAAGCTTTCTTT
>15|TRBV3-1/TRBV3-2|.|TRBJ2-3|.
CASSQELGRSDTQYF
TGTGCCAGCAGCCAAGAGCTAGGCAGGTCAGATACGCAGTATTTT
>17|TRBV7-3|TRBD2|TRBJ2-2|.
CASSPLGLAVNTGELFF
TGTGCCAGCAGCCCGCTGGGACTAGCGGTGAACACCGGGGAGCTGTTTTTT
>15|TRBV18|TRBD2|TRBJ2-3|.
CASSPPPGGPDTQYF
TGTGCCAGCTCACCACCGCCGGGAGGGCCAGATACGCAGTATTTT
>15|TRBV5-8|.|TRBJ1-4|.
CASSLKDSRNEKLFF
TGTGCCAGCAGCTTGAAGGACAGCCGAAATGAAAAACTGTTTTTT
>15|TRBV3-1/TRBV3-2|.|TRBJ2-1|.
CASRLLQRPYNEQFF
TGTGCCAGCAGGCTACTTCAAAGGCCATACAATGAGCAGTTCTTC
>16|TRBV3-1/TRBV3-2|.|TRBJ2-3|.
CASSQDTIPSTDTQYF
TGTGCCAGCAGCCAAGATACCATTCCTAGCACAGATACGCAGTATTTT
>15|TRBV4-1|TRBD2|TRBJ2-3|.
CASRISSGVPDTQYF
TGCGCCAGCAGGATTTCTAGCGGTGTGCCAGATACGCAGTATTTT
>15|TRBV15|.|TRBJ2-1|.
CATSRVQGEGNEQFF
TGTGCCACCAGCAGAGTGCAGGGGGAGGGGAATGAGCAGTTCTTC
>14|TRBV18|TRBD2|TRBJ2-3|.
CASSPLIAGDTQYF
TGTGCCAGCTCACCACTAATAGCGGGGGATACGCAGTATTTT
>14|TRBV19|.|TRBJ1-5|.
CASSTTGTGQPQHF
TGTGCCAGTAGTACCACAGGGACGGGTCAGCCCCAGCATTTT
>16|TRBV7-9|TRBD2|TRBJ2-7|.
CASSGSGGGSSYEQYF
TGTGCCAGCAGCGGCTCGGGCGGGGGGTCTTCCTACGAGCAGTACTTC
>14|TRBV10-2|.|TRBJ2-1|.
CASSIYPSVNEQFF
TGCGCCAGCAGTATATACCCCTCTGTCAATGAGCAGTTCTTC
>15|TRBV7-2|TRBD1|TRBJ1-5|.
CASSLLGTGDQPQHF
TGTGCCAGCAGCTTATTAGGGACAGGGGATCAGCCCCAGCATTTT
>11|TRBV9|.|TRBJ2-1|once
CASSGDNEQFF
TGTGCCAGCAGCGGAGACAATGAGCAGTTCTTC
>15|TRBV5-1|.|TRBJ1-3|.
CASRSTGNSGNTIYF
TGCGCCAGCAGATCGACGGGCAACTCTGGAAACACCATATATTTT
>15|TRBV7-9|.|TRBJ2-5|once
CASSPRRGAKETQYF
TGTGCCAGCAGCCCCCGGCGGGGCGCTAAAGAGACCCAGTACTTC
>12|TRBV30|.|TRBJ2-7|.
CAWSVVGGGQYF
TGTGCCTGGAGTGTCGTCGGGGGAGGGCAGTACTTC
>14|TRBV28|TRBD1|TRBJ1-1|.
CASSSTGAALEAFF
TGTGCCAGCAGTTCCACAGGGGCGGCCCTTGAAGCTTTCTTT
>15|TRBV6-5|.|TRBJ1-1|.
CASSHTPPPPTEAFF
TGTGCCAGCAGTCACACTCCACCACCTCCCACTGAAGCTTTCTTT